This TCR beta chain was obtained from a study of blood T cell repertoires in COVID-19. Study-level information: The study drew acute and convalescent COVID-19 samples from the United States, Italy and Spain. PBMCs, B-cell-depleted T cells, or T cells provided the cDNA or gDNA that made up the material.

Sequencing used immunoSEQ multiplex PCR; TCRdb keeps in-frame clones, though not all of them. The repertoire holds roughly 180,000 clones, with approximately 82% as singletons. The sequenced sample was PBMCs or T cells enriched from blood (not recorded which). The receptor was derived from a woman between 50 and 59 years old in a cohort exposed to, infected with or recovered from COVID-19 (not recorded which).

The CDR3 protein is CSAEVGGELFF. CDR3 bases: TGCAGCGCAGAGGTCGGCGGGGAGCTGTTTTTT. V usage is TRBV29-1 and J usage is TRBJ2-2; D unclear. CDR1 SQVTM and CDR2 ANQGSEA come from the germline V gene. V was shortened by 7 bases and J by 7 bases, with 10 bases between the two germline ends. CDR3 length equals 11 residues.